This T cell receptor (beta chain) is from a study of tumor-infiltrating lymphocytes in primary liver carcinoma. At the level of the study: T1-T3 N0M0 was the stage of the tumors, which were about 4.2 to 10 cm across. Study observations and caveats: Only about 7-24% of top clones occurred in every one of the five tumor regions.

Total RNA (around 0.45 ug) served as template for TCR beta cDNA synthesis primed by a constant-region primer. Slightly modified ARM-PCR served as the procedure for the TCR beta libraries. These libraries came from three rounds of nested multiplex PCR. The first two PCR rounds used TRBV1-TRBV30 forward primers with a C-beta reverse primer, 10 to 11 cycles each. Each CDR3 protein gets one entry after TCRdb re-called the multiplex PCR reads with MiXCR. The repertoire holds about 48,000 distinct CDR3 sequences, with around three quarters as singletons. Germline trimming cut 4 bases from V and 5 bases from J; bases unmatched to any gene: 13. The CDR3 spans 17 residues. Germline-derived CDR1 and CDR2 are SGHAT and FQNNGV. This clonotype is judged medium-sized. Its cognate antigen is unknown. The source material, 20-30 mg of unsorted bulk tissue, was used to co-extract RNA and DNA.

Sample: liver tumor tissue from sampling region 3. Sample subset: tumor region T3, left-lateral pole. The clonotype was recovered from a man aged 40-49 years with primary liver carcinoma and hepatitis B virus infection. This chain connects TRBV11-2 to TRBJ2-7, with TRBD1 identical over 11 bases. The CDR3 nucleotides are TGTGCCAGCAGCTCCCGGACAGGGGGCGCTAACAGACACGAGCAGTACTTC. Translation: CASSSRTGGANRHEQYF.